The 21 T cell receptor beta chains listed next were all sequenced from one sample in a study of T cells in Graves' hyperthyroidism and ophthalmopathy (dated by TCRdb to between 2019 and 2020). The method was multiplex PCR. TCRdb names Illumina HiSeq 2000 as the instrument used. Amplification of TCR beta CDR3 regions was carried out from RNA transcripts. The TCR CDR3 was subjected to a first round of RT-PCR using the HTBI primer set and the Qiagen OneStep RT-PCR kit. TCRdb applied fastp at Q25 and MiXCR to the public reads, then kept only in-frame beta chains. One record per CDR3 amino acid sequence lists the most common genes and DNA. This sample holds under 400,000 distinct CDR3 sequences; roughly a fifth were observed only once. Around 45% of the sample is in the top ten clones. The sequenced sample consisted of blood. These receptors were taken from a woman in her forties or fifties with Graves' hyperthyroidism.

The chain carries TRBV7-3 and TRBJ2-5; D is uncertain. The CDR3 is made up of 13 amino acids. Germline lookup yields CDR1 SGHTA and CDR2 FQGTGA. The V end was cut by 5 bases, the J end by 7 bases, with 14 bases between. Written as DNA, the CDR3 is TGTGCCAGCAGCCCCCGGTCCGGTGGGACCCAGTACTTC. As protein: CASSPRSGGTQYF.

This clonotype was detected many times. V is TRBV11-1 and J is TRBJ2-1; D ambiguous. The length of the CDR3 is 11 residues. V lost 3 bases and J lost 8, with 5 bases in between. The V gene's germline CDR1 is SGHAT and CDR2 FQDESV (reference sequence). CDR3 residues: CASSFRDEQFF. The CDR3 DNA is TGTGCCAGCAGCTTTCGGGATGAGCAGTTCTTC.

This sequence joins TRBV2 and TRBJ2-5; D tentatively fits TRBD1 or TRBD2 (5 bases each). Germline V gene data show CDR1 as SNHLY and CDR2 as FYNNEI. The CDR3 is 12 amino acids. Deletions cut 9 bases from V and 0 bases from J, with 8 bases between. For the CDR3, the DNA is TGTGCCAGGGGGGAGTACCAAGAGACCCAGTACTTC. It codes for CARGEYQETQYF. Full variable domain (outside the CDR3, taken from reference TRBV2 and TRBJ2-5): EPEVTQTPSHQVTQMGQEVILRCVPISNHLYFYWYRQILGQKVEFLVSFYNNEISEKSEIFDDQFSVERPDGSNFTLKIRSTKLEDSAMYFCARGEYQETQYFGPGTRLLVL.

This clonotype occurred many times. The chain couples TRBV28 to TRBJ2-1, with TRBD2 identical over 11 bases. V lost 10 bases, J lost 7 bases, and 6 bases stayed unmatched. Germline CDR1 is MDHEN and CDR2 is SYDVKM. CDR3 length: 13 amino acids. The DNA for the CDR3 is TGTGCCATAGGGCTAGCGGGGGGTAATGAGCAGTTCTTC. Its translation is CAIGLAGGNEQFF.

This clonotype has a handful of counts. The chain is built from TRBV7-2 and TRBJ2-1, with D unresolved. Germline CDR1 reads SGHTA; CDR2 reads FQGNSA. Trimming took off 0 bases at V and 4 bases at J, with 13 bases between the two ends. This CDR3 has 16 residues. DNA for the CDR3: TGTGCCAGCAGCTTAGCGCTTGGCGCAGGTTACAATGAGCAGTTCTTC. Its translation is CASSLALGAGYNEQFF.

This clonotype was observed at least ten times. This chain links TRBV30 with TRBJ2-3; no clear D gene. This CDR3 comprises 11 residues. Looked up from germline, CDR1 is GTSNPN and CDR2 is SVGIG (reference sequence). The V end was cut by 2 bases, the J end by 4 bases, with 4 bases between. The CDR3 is CAWSSSDTQYF. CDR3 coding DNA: TGTGCCTGGAGTTCATCAGATACGCAGTATTTT.

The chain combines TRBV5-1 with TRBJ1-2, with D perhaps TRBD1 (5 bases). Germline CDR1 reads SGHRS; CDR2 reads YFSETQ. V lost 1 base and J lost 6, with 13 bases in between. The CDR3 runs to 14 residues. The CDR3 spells CASSLSAGSHGYTF. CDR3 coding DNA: TGCGCCAGCAGCTTGTCAGCAGGGTCCCATGGCTACACCTTC.

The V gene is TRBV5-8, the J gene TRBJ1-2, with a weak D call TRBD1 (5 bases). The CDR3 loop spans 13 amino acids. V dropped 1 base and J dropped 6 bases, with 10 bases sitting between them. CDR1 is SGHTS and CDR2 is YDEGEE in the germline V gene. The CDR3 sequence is CASSLRQTNGYTF. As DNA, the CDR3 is TGTGCCAGCAGCTTGCGACAGACAAATGGCTACACCTTC.

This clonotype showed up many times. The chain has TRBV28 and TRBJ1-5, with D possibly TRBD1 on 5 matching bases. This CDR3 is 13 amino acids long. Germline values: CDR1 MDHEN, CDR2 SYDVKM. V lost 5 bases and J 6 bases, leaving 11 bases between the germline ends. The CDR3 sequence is CASSAPRVQPQHF. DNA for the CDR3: TGTGCCAGCAGTGCCCCCAGGGTTCAGCCCCAGCATTTT.

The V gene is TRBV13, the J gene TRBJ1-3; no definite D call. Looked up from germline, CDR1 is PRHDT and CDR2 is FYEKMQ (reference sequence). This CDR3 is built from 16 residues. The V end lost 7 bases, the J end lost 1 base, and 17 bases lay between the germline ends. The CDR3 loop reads CASKTRLAFSGNTIYF. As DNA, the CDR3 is TGTGCCAGCAAGACGCGCCTTGCTTTTTCTGGAAACACCATATATTTT.

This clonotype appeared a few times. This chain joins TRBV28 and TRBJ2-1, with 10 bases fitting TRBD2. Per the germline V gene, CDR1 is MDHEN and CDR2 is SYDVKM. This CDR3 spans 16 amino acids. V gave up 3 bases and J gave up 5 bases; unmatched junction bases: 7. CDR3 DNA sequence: TGTGCCAGCAGTTTGTTGACTAGCGGGTTTAACAATGAGCAGTTCTTC. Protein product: CASSLLTSGFNNEQFF.

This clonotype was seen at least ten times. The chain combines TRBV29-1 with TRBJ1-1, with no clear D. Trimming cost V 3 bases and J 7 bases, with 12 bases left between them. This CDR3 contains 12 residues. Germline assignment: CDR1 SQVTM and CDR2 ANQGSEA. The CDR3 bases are TGCAGCGTTGATGGCGGATCCCTTGAAGCTTTCTTT. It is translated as CSVDGGSLEAFF. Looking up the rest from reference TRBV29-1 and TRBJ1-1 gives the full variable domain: SAVISQKPSRDICQRGTSLTIQCQVDSQVTMMFWYRQQPGQSLTLIATANQGSEATYESGFVIDKFPISRPNLTFSTLTVSNMSPEDSSIYLCSVDGGSLEAFFGQGTRLTVV.

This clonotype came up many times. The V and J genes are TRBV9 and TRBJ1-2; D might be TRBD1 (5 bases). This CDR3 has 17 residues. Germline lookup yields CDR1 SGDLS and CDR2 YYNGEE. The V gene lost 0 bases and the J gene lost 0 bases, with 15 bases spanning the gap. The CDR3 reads CASSVDRQTGTNYGYTF. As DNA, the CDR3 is TGTGCCAGCAGCGTAGACAGGCAAACGGGAACTAACTATGGCTACACCTTC.

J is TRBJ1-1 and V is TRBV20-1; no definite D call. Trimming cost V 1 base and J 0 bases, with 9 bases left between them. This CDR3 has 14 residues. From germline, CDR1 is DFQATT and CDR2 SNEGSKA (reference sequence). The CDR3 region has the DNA TGCAGTGCTAGAGTAACCAGTATGAACACTGAAGCTTTCTTT. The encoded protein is CSARVTSMNTEAFF.

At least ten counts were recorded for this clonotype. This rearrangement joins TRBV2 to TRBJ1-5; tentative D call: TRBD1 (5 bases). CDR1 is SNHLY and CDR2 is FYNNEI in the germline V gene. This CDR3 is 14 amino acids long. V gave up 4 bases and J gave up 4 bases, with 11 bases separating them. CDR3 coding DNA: TGTGCCAGCAGTGTTTCAGGGCTAAATCAGCCCCAGCATTTT. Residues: CASSVSGLNQPQHF.

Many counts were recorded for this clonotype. Here the CDR3 DNA reads TGTGCCAGCAGCTTTTTGGGACAGAAGAACACTGAAGCTTTCTTT. The encoded protein is CASSFLGQKNTEAFF. The chain carries TRBV7-9 and TRBJ1-1; 7 bases map to TRBD1. Per germline, CDR1 SEHNR and CDR2 FQNEAQ (reference sequence). Trimming took 3 bases from V and 1 from J; bases not matched to a gene: 5. The length of the CDR3 is 15 residues.

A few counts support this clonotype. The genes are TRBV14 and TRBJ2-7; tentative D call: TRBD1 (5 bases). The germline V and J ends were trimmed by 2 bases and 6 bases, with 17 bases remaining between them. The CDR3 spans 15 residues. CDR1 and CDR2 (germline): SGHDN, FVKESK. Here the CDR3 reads CASSQIGQGTGEQYF. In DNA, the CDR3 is TGTGCCAGCAGCCAAATTGGCCAGGGTACTGGCGAGCAGTACTTC. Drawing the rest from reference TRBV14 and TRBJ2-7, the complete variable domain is EAGVTQFPSHSVIEKGQTVTLRCDPISGHDNLYWYRRVMGKEIKFLLHFVKESKQDESGMPNNRFLAERTGGTYSTLKVQPAELEDSGVYFCASSQIGQGTGEQYFGPGTRLTVT.

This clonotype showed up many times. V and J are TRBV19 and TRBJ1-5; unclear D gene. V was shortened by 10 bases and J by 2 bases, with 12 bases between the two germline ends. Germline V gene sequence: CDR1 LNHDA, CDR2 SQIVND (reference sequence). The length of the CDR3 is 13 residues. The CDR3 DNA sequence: TGTGCCACCAGTGAACGGCGCAATCAGCCCCAGCATTTT. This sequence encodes CATSERRNQPQHF.

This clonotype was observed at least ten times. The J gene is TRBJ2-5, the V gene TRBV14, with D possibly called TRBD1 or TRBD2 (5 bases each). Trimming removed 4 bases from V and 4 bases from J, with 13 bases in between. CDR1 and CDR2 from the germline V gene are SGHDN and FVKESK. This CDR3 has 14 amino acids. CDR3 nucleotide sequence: TGTGCCAGCAGCCCGTTCCAGGGAGTAGAGACCCAGTACTTC. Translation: CASSPFQGVETQYF.

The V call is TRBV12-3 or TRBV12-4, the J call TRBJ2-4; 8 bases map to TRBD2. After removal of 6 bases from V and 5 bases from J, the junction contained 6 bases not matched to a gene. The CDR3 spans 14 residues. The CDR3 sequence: CASSGGGAQNIQYF. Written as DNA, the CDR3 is TGTGCCAGCAGCGGGGGGGGGGCCCAAAACATTCAGTACTTC.

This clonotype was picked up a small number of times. As DNA, the CDR3 is TGTGCCAGCAGCGGTGGGAACAGGGTGAACACCGGGGAGCTGTTTTTT. It codes for CASSGGNRVNTGELFF. The chain couples TRBV9 to TRBJ2-2; D perhaps matches TRBD1 (6 bases). CDR3 length equals 16 residues. The V end lost 3 bases, the J end lost 1 base, and 13 bases lay between the germline ends. The germline V gene encodes CDR1 SGDLS and CDR2 YYNGEE.